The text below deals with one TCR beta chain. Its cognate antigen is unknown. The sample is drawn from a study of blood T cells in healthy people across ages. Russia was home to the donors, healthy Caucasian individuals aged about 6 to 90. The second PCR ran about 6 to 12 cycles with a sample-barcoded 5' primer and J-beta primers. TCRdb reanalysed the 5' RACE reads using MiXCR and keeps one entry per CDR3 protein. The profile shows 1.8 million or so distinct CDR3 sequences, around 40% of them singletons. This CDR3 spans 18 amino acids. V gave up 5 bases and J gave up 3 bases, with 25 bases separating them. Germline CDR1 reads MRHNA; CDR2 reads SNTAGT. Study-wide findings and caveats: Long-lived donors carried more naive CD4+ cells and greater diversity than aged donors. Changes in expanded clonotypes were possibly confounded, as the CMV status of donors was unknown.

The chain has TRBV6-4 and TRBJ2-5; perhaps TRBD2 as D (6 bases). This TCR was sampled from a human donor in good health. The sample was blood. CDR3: CASSMSPAGRGTEETQYF. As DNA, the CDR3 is TGTGCCAGCAGTATGAGCCCGGCGGGGCGAGGGACCGAAGAGACCCAGTACTTC.